Shown below are 26 T cell receptor beta chains from a single sample sequenced in a study of T cell repertoires in ileal Crohn's disease. Repertoires were generated with immunoSEQ multiplex PCR, while TCRdb's copy carries only in-frame clones and drops some. The profile covers 3,500 to 4,500 clones, with 65% to 80% appearing a single time and over 9% taken by the ten largest. The sequencing sample was made of ileal tissue. These receptors were taken from an adult with Crohn's disease.

This clone showed up just a few times. The V gene is TRBV4-3, the J gene TRBJ2-5; 8 bases line up with TRBD2. V was pared by 4 bases and J by 4 bases, with 2 bases of the junction left unmatched. Germline values: CDR1 LGHNA, CDR2 YSLEER. CDR3 length: 13 residues. CDR3 in amino acids: CASSRGGLETQYF. CDR3 nucleotide sequence: TGCGCCAGCAGCCGCGGGGGGCTAGAGACCCAGTACTTC.

The chain is built from TRBV19 and TRBJ1-1; D unresolved. The ends were cut back, 6 bases at V and 7 bases at J, with 6 bases in the middle. The CDR3 runs 10 residues. Germline V gene lookup returns CDR1 LNHDA and CDR2 SQIVND (reference sequence). CDR3: CASRVSEAFF. In nucleotides, the CDR3 is TGTGCCAGTAGAGTCAGTGAAGCTTTCTTT.

The V call is TRBV4-3, the J call TRBJ2-2; weak D call: TRBD2 (7 bases). The CDR3 has 16 amino acids. CDR1 LGHNA and CDR2 YSLEER come from the germline V gene. Trimming removed 4 bases at V and 6 bases at J, with 18 bases between. The CDR3, as DNA: TGCGCCAGCAGCCGTTGGGGGGGCGCCCCAGCCGGGGAGCTGTTTTTT. Translation gives CASSRWGGAPAGELFF.

The CDR3 DNA reads as TGTGCCTCAATGGGGGCGGGAGGGAACACAGATACGCAGTATTTT. Residues: CASMGAGGNTDTQYF. The J gene is TRBJ2-3, the V gene TRBV30; 9 nucleotides match TRBD2. Germline loops: CDR1 GTSNPN, CDR2 SVGIG (reference sequence). The CDR3 has 15 amino acids. Losses at the gene ends were 7 bases for V and 2 bases for J; bases not matched to a gene: 10.

Comment on this clone: Other DNA sequences in this specimen translate into the identical CDR3. V is TRBV5-4 and J is TRBJ2-3; TRBD2 matches at 8 bases. J gave up 1 base and V 5 bases, and 3 bases lay outside the gene matches. CDR1 is SGHNT and CDR2 is YYREEE in the germline V gene (reference sequence). CDR3 length equals 14 residues. The chain's CDR3 is CASSPGLGTDTQYF. The CDR3 coding sequence is TGTGCCAGCAGTCCGGGACTAGGCACAGATACGCAGTATTTT.

Comment on this clone: The junction does not match germline at one end; this may be a read error. Other DNA sequences in this sample translate to the same CDR3. The V gene is TRBV7-3, the J gene TRBJ1-2, with 9 nucleotides matching TRBD1. Germline V gives CDR1 SGHTA, CDR2 FQGTGA. The CDR3 covers 14 residues. The CDR3 loop reads CASSPNRGPDGYTF. The CDR3 nucleotides read TGTGCCAGCAGCCCCAACAGGGGGCCTGATGGTTACACCTTC.

The chain links TRBV7-9 to TRBJ1-2; D gene uncertain. The V gene lost 4 bases and the J gene lost 1 base, with 4 bases spanning the gap. The CDR3 runs to 12 residues. Looked up from germline, CDR1 is SEHNR and CDR2 is FQNEAQ (reference sequence). The CDR3 sequence is CASSSGNYGYTF. Here the CDR3 DNA reads TGTGCCAGCAGCTCGGGTAACTATGGCTACACCTTC.

The V call is TRBV7-2, the J call TRBJ1-6; the D gene is possibly TRBD1 (5 bases). CDR1 is SGHTA, CDR2 FQGNSA, per germline. The CDR3 loop spans 17 amino acids. Between the trimmed V and J ends, which lost 6 bases and 0 bases, there was a span of 15 bases. CDR3 sequence (DNA): TGTGCCAGCAGAAGTAACCGGGGGAGCTCCTATAATTCACCCCTCCACTTT. This gives the protein CASRSNRGSSYNSPLHF.

This clone is large by share. The rearrangement joins TRBV7-6 to TRBJ2-5, with D tentatively TRBD2 (5 bases). The CDR3 covers 13 residues. The V gene's germline CDR1 is SGHVS and CDR2 FNYEAQ. Trimming stripped 2 bases from V and 3 bases from J, with 7 bases between. The CDR3 reads CASSLFGKETQYF. CDR3 coding DNA: TGTGCCAGCAGCTTATTCGGGAAAGAGACCCAGTACTTC.

This chain joins TRBV4-1 and TRBJ1-2; D is unresolved. The length of the CDR3 is 12 residues. Germline V gene lookup returns CDR1 MGHRA and CDR2 YSYEKL. Trimming took off 2 bases at V and 5 bases at J, with 6 bases between the two ends. This CDR3 is CASSQRGYGYTF. CDR3 in DNA: TGCGCCAGCAGCCAACGGGGTTATGGCTACACCTTC.

In this sample, this clone turned up a few times. V usage is TRBV6-5 and J usage is TRBJ2-1; 9 bases are a match to TRBD1. CDR1 is MNHEY, CDR2 SVGAGI, per germline. Trimming removed 0 bases from V and 5 bases from J; junction bases left unmatched: 2. The CDR3 length is 15 residues. The CDR3 bases are TGTGCCAGCAGTTACTCCGGACAGGGGAACAATGAGCAGTTCTTC. It specifies CASSYSGQGNNEQFF.

With respect to this clone: One junction end does not reproduce the germline sequence, and a read error may be involved. The CDR3, as DNA: TGTGCCAGCTCGCCACCCGGGACTGTAACTAATGAAAAACTGTTTTTT. The encoded protein is CASSPPGTVTNEKLFF. The chain couples TRBV18 to TRBJ1-4; possible D gene TRBD1, 5 bases. This CDR3 has 16 residues. CDR1 is KGHSH, CDR2 LQKENI, per germline.

This clone was counted between two and nine times. This rearrangement joins TRBV19 to TRBJ2-3, with TRBD2 matching 7 bases. CDR3 length: 15 residues. The trim removed 8 bases at V and 6 bases at J, leaving 14 bases unmatched. Germline V gives CDR1 LNHDA, CDR2 SQIVND (reference sequence). CDR3 protein: CASRSGASNKDTQYF. In DNA, the CDR3 is TGTGCCAGTCGGAGCGGGGCCTCAAACAAGGATACGCAGTATTTT.

Only one count was recorded for this clone. V is TRBV19 and J is TRBJ1-1; 9 bases line up with TRBD1. CDR1 LNHDA and CDR2 SQIVND come from the germline V gene (reference sequence). After removal of 6 bases from V and 3 bases from J, the junction contained 5 bases not matched to a gene. The CDR3 covers 14 residues. The CDR3 is CASRPGQGYTEAFF. CDR3 nucleotide sequence: TGTGCCAGTAGGCCCGGACAGGGGTACACTGAAGCTTTCTTT.

The chain uses TRBV19 and TRBJ2-7; 7 positions agree with TRBD1. Unmatched junction bases numbered 3, after V lost 5 bases and J lost 2 bases. The germline V gene encodes CDR1 LNHDA and CDR2 SQIVND (reference sequence). This CDR3 comprises 13 residues. CDR3 nucleotide sequence: TGTGCCAGTAGTCCCGGACAGGCCTACGAGCAGTACGTC. It yields the protein CASSPGQAYEQYV.

This sequence joins TRBV30 and TRBJ1-5; possible D gene TRBD1, 5 bases. V lost 2 bases, J lost 2 bases, and 10 bases lay in between. Per germline, CDR1 GTSNPN and CDR2 SVGIG (reference sequence). There are 14 residues in the CDR3. The CDR3 DNA sequence: TGTGCCTGGAGTCGGCAAGGGGGCAATCAGCCCCAGCATTTT. This encodes CAWSRQGGNQPQHF.

This clone was counted only a few times. The rearrangement links TRBV30 to TRBJ2-7; TRBD2 aligns across 8 bases. The CDR3 runs 14 residues. The germline CDR1 and CDR2 sequences are GTSNPN and SVGIG (reference sequence). Trimming removed 2 bases from V and 9 bases from J; junction bases left unmatched: 12. The CDR3 sequence is CAWSREGSLLGQYF. CDR3 bases: TGTGCCTGGAGTCGGGAGGGAAGCTTATTGGGGCAGTACTTC.

This clone was detected a few times. The chain is built from TRBV5-6 and TRBJ2-1, with D perhaps TRBD2 (5 bases). This CDR3 has 14 amino acids. The germline V gene has CDR1 SGHDT and CDR2 YYEEEE. V was shortened by 2 bases and J by 9 bases, with 15 bases between the two germline ends. CDR3: CASSFRVLGSEQFF. The CDR3 DNA follows: TGTGCCAGCAGCTTTAGGGTATTAGGGAGTGAGCAGTTCTTC.

A few counts support this clone. The chain links TRBV9 to TRBJ1-1; 8 nucleotides align to TRBD1. J gave up 4 bases and V 1 base, and 6 bases lay outside the gene matches. Germline CDR1 and CDR2: SGDLS and YYNGEE. The CDR3 extends over 15 amino acids. CDR3 loop: CASSVFETGATEAFF. The CDR3 DNA follows: TGTGCCAGCAGCGTATTTGAGACAGGGGCCACTGAAGCTTTCTTT.

The rearrangement uses TRBV7-3 and TRBJ2-7; no clear D gene. Germline loops: CDR1 SGHTA, CDR2 FQGTGA. The CDR3 covers 14 residues. V lost 8 bases to trimming and J lost 5 bases, with 19 bases between them. CDR3 loop: CASPAPHEVDEQYV. The CDR3 region has the DNA TGTGCCAGCCCAGCCCCCCACGAGGTCGACGAGCAGTACGTC.

This chain uses TRBV2 with TRBJ2-7, with D possibly TRBD1 on 5 matching bases. Between the trimmed V and J ends, which lost 6 bases and 3 bases, there was a span of 9 bases. Germline V CDR1 and CDR2: SNHLY, FYNNEI. This CDR3 is built from 12 residues. CDR3 in DNA: TGTGCCAGCAGAGGGGATGTCTACGAGCAGTACTTC. It codes for CASRGDVYEQYF. The complete variable domain, with remaining parts taken from reference TRBV2 and TRBJ2-7, reads EPEVTQTPSHQVTQMGQEVILRCVPISNHLYFYWYRQILGQKVEFLVSFYNNEISEKSEIFDDQFSVERPDGSNFTLKIRSTKLEDSAMYFCASRGDVYEQYFGPGTRLTVT.

The V call is TRBV2, the J call TRBJ1-5, with D hard to call. Trimming removed 3 bases at V and 0 bases at J, with 9 bases between. The CDR3 contains 15 residues. Germline values: CDR1 SNHLY, CDR2 FYNNEI. CDR3 sequence reads: CASSDWAASNQPQHF. The CDR3 DNA follows: TGTGCCAGCAGTGACTGGGCAGCTAGCAATCAGCCCCAGCATTTT. The full variable domain, completed using reference TRBV2 and TRBJ1-5, is EPEVTQTPSHQVTQMGQEVILRCVPISNHLYFYWYRQILGQKVEFLVSFYNNEISEKSEIFDDQFSVERPDGSNFTLKIRSTKLEDSAMYFCASSDWAASNQPQHFGDGTRLSIL.

The chain is built from TRBV9 and TRBJ1-6; D possibly corresponds to TRBD1 (6 bases). The length of the CDR3 is 14 residues. The V end was cut by 3 bases, the J end by 11 bases, with 15 bases between. CDR1 is SGDLS, CDR2 YYNGEE, per germline. DNA of the CDR3: TGTGCCAGCAGCGAAATCCAACAGGGTGCACCCCTCCACTTT. Translated: CASSEIQQGAPLHF.

The chain links TRBV19 to TRBJ2-2, with 12 nucleotides matching TRBD1. CDR1 is LNHDA and CDR2 is SQIVND in the germline V gene (reference sequence). The CDR3 runs to 15 residues. V shed 10 bases, J shed 4 bases, and the junction held 7 bases outside the gene matches. The CDR3 bases are TGTGCCACCTGGGACAGGGGGCTAGGCACCGGGGAGCTGTTTTTT. This codes for CATWDRGLGTGELFF.

The rearrangement uses TRBV5-5 and TRBJ1-1; tentative D call: TRBD1 (6 bases). This CDR3 spans 17 amino acids. Deletions cut 4 bases from V and 2 bases from J, with 21 bases between. Looked up from germline, CDR1 is SGHKS and CDR2 is YYEKEE (reference sequence). The chain's CDR3 is CASSGRGAYELNTEAFF. The DNA for the CDR3 is TGTGCCAGCAGCGGGAGGGGGGCCTACGAGCTCAACACTGAAGCTTTCTTT.

This sequence joins TRBV4-1 and TRBJ1-1; D gene ambiguous. The CDR3 is made up of 16 amino acids. Germline CDR1 and CDR2: MGHRA and YSYEKL. The ends were cut back, 0 bases at V and 4 bases at J, with 15 bases in the middle. CDR3 sequence (DNA): TGCGCCAGCAGCCAAGATCGGACCCCCCGGGGCACTGAAGCTTTCTTT. This encodes CASSQDRTPRGTEAFF.